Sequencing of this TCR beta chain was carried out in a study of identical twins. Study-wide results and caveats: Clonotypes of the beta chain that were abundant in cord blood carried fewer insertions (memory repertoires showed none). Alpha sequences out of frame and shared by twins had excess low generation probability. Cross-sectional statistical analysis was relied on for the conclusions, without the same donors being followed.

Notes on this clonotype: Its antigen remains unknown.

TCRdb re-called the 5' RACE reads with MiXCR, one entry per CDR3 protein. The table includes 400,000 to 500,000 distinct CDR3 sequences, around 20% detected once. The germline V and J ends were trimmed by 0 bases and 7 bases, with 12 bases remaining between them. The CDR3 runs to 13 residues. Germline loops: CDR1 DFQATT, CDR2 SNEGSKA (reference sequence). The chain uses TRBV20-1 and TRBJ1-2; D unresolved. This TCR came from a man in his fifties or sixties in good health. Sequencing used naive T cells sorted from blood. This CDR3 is CSAREPPGSGYTF. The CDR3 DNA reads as TGCAGTGCTAGAGAGCCCCCCGGGAGTGGCTACACCTTC.